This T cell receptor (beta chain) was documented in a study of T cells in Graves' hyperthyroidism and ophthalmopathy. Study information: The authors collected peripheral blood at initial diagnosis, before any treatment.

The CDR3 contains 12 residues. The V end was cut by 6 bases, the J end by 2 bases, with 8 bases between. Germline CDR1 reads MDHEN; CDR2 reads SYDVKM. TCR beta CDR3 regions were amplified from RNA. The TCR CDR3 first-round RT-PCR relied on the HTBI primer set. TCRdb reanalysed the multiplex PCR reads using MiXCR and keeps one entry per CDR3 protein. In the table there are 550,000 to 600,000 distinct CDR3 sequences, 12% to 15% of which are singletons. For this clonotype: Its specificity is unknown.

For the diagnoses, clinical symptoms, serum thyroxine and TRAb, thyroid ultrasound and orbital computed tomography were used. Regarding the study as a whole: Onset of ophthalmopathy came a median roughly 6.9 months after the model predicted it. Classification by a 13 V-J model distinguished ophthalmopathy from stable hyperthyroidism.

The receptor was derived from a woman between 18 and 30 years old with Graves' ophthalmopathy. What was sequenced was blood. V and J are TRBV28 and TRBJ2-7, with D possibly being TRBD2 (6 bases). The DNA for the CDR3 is TGTGCCAGCAGGGAGGGCCCCTACGAGCAGTACTTC. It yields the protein CASREGPYEQYF.